This entry describes one TCR beta chain. This sample is part of a study of T cell changes during pregnancy in multiple sclerosis. The data were produced by immunoSEQ multiplex PCR, yet TCRdb's version contains in-frame clones alone and is incomplete. The repertoire holds around 40,000 clones, with 90% as singletons. Trimming at V came to 3 bases and at J to 5 bases, leaving 5 bases not matched to a gene. Germline V gene lookup returns CDR1 SGHRS and CDR2 YFSETQ. The CDR3 loop spans 15 amino acids. This chain uses TRBV5-1 with TRBJ2-5; 12 bases match TRBD2. Here the sequenced sample was CD4+ T cells from peripheral blood mononuclear cells, taken in the second trimester of pregnancy. This clonotype originated in a female donor with multiple sclerosis, enrolled in a pregnancy study. DNA for the CDR3: TGCGCCAGCAGCTCGCCGACTAGCGGGGGCGAGACCCAGTACTTC. Protein: CASSSPTSGGETQYF.